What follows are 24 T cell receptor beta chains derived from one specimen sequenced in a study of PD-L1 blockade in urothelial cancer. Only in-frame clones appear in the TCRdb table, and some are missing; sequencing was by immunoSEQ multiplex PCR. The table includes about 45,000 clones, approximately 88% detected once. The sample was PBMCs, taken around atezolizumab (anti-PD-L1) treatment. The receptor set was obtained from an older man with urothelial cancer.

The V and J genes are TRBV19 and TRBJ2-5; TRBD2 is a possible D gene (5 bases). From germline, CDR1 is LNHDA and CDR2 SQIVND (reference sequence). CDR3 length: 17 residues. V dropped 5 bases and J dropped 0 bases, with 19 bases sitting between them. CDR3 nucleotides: TGTGCCAGTAGTGCGCTTGGAGGCGGGCCTGACCAAGAGACCCAGTACTTC. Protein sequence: CASSALGGGPDQETQYF.

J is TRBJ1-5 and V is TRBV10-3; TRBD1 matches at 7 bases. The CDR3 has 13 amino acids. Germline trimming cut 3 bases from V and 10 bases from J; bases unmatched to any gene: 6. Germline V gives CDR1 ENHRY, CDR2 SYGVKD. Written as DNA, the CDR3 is TGTGCCATCAGTGACCCTCGGACAGGACCCCAGCATTTT. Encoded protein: CAISDPRTGPQHF.

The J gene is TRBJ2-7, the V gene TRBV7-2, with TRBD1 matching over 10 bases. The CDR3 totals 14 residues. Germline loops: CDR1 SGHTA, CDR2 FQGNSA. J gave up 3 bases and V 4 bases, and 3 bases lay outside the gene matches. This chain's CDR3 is CASSSRTGGYEQYF. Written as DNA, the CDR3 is TGTGCCAGCAGCTCCAGGACAGGGGGCTACGAGCAGTACTTC. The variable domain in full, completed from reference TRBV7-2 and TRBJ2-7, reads GAGVSQSPSNKVTEKGKDVELRCDPISGHTALYWYRQSLGQGLEFLIYFQGNSAPDKSGLPSDRFSAERTGGSVSTLTIQRTQQEDSAVYLCASSSRTGGYEQYFGPGTRLTVT.

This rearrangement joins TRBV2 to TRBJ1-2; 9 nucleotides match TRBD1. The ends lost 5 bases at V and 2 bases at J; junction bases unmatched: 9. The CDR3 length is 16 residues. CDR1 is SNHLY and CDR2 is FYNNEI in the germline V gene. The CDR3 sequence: CASSPRTGATNYGYTF. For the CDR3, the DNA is TGTGCCAGCAGTCCTCGGACAGGGGCCACCAACTATGGCTACACCTTC.

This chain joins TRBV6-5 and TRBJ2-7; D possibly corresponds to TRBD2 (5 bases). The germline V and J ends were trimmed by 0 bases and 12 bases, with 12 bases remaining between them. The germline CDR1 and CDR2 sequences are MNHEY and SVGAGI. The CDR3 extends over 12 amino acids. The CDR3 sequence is CASSYSGSAPYF. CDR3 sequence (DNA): TGTGCCAGCAGTTACTCGGGTAGCGCCCCGTACTTC.

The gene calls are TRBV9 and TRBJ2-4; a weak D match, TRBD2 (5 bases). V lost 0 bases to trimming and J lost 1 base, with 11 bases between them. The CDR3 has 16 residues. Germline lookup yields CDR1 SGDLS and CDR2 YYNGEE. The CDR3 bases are TGTGCCAGCAGCGTAGTAGGTGAGGGTGCCAAAAACATTCAGTACTTC. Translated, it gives CASSVVGEGAKNIQYF.

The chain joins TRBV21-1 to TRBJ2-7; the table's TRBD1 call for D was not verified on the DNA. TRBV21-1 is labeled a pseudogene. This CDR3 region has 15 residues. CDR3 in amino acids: CASSEIQGENYEQYF. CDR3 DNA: TGTGCCAGCAGCGAAATACAGGGGGAAAACTACGAGCAGTACTTC.

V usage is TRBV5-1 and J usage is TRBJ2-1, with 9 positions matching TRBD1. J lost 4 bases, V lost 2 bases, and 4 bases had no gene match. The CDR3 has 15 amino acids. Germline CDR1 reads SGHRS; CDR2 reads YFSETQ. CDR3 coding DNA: TGCGCCAGCAGCTTTGCGGGACAGGGTTACAATGAGCAGTTCTTC. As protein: CASSFAGQGYNEQFF.

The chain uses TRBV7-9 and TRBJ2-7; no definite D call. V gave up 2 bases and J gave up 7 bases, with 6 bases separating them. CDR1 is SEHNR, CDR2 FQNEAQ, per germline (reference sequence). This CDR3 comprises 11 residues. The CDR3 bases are TGTGCCAGCAGCTTATCGGTGGAGCAGTACTTC. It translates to CASSLSVEQYF.

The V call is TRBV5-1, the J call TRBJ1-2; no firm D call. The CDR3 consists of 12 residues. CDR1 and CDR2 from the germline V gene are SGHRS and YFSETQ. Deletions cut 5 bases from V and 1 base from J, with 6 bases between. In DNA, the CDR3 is TGCGCCAGCAGTCCCGGTAACTATGGCTACACCTTC. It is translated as CASSPGNYGYTF.

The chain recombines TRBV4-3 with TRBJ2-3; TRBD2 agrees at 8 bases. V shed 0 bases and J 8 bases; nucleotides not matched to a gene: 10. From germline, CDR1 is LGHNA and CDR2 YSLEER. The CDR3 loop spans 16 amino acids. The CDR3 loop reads CASSQEGVAGGVTQYF. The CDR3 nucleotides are TGCGCCAGCAGCCAAGAAGGGGTGGCGGGAGGAGTTACGCAGTATTTT.

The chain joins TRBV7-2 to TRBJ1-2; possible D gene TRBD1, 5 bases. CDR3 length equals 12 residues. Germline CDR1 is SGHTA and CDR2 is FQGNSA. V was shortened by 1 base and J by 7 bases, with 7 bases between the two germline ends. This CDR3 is CASSLGTSGYTF. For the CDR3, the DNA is TGTGCCAGCAGCTTAGGGACATCTGGCTACACCTTC.

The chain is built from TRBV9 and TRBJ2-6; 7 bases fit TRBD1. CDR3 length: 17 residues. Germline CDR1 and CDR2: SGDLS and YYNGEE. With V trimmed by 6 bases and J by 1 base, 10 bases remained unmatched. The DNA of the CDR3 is TGTGCCAGCACGGCATCGGGACAGCTTTCTGGGGCCAACGTCCTGACTTTC. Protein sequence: CASTASGQLSGANVLTF.

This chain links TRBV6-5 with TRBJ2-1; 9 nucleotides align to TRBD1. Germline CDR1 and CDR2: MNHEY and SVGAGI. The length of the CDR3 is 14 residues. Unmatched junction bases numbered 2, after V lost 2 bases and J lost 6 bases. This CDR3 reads CASSYGTGFNEQFF. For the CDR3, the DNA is TGTGCCAGCAGTTACGGGACAGGGTTCAATGAGCAGTTCTTC.

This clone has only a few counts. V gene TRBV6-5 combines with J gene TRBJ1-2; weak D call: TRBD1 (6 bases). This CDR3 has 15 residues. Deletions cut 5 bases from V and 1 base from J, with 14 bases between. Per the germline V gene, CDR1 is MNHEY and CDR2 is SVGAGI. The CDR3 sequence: CASSRRDTSNYGYTF. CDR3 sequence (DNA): TGTGCCAGCAGTCGTCGGGACACCAGTAACTATGGCTACACCTTC.

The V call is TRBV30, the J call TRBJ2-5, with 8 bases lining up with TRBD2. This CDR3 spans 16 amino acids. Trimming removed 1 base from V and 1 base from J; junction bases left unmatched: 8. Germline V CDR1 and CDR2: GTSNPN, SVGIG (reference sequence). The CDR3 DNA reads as TGTGCCTGGAGTGGAGCGGGAGTGGGGATCCAAGAGACCCAGTACTTC. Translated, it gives CAWSGAGVGIQETQYF. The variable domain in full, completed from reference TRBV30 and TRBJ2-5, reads SQTIHQWPATLVQPVGSPLSLECTVEGTSNPNLYWYRQAAGRGLQLLFYSVGIGQISSEVPQNLSASRPQDRQFILSSKKLLLSDSGFYLCAWSGAGVGIQETQYFGPGTRLLVL.

DNA for the CDR3: TGTGCCAGTAGTGGAGGAGACAGGGGTGCTCTTAAAGGCTACACCTTC. As protein: CASSGGDRGALKGYTF. The chain carries TRBV19 and TRBJ1-2, with 8 nucleotides matching TRBD1. V lost 5 bases, J lost 8 bases, and 16 bases stayed unmatched. CDR3 size: 16 residues. Germline values: CDR1 LNHDA, CDR2 SQIVND (reference sequence).

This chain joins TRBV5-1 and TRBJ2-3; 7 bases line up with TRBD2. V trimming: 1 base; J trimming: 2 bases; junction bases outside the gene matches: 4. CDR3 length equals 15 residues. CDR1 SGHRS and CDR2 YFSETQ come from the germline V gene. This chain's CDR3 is CASSLSSGSTDTQYF. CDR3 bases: TGCGCCAGCAGCTTGTCTAGCGGATCCACAGATACGCAGTATTTT.

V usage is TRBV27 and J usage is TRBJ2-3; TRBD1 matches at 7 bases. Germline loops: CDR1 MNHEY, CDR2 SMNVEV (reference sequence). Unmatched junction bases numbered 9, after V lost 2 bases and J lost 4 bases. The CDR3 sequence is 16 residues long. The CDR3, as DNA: TGTGCCAGCAGTTTAGCAGGGGGAAGGGACGCAGATACGCAGTATTTT. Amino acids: CASSLAGGRDADTQYF.

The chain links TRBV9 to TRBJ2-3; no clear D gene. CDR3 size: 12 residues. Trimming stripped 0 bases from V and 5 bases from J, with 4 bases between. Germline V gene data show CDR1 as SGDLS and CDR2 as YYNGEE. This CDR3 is CASSVGRDTQYF. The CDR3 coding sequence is TGTGCCAGCAGCGTAGGTAGAGATACGCAGTATTTT.

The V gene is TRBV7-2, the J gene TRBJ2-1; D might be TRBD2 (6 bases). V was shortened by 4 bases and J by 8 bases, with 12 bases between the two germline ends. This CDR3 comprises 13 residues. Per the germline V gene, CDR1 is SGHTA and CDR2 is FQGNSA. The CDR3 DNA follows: TGTGCCAGCAGCTCTGGACTAAACTATGAGCAGTTCTTC. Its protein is CASSSGLNYEQFF.

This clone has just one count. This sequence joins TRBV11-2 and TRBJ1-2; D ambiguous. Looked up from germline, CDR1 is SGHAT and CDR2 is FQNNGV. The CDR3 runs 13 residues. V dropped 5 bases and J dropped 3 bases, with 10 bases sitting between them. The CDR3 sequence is CASSAGGYYGYTF. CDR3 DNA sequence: TGTGCCAGCAGCGCCGGCGGATACTATGGCTACACCTTC. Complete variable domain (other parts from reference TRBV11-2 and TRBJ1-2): EAGVAQSPRYKIIEKRQSVAFWCNPISGHATLYWYQQILGQGPKLLIQFQNNGVVDDSQLPKDRFSAERLKGVDSTLKIQPAKLEDSAVYLCASSAGGYYGYTFGSGTRLTVV.

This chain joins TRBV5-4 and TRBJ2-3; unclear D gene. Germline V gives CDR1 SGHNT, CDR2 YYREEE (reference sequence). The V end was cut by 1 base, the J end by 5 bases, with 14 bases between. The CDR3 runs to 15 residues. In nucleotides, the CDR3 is TGTGCCAGCAGCTTGCAGCAAACAGTACTAGATACGCAGTATTTT. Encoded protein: CASSLQQTVLDTQYF.

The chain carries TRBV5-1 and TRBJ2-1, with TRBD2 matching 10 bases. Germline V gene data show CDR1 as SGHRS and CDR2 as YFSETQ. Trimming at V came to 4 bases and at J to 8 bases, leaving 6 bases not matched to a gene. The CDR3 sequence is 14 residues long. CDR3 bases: TGCGCCAGCAGCCCCGGACTAGCGGTGGATGAGCAGTTCTTC. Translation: CASSPGLAVDEQFF.